Following are 32 T cell receptor beta chains from one sample sequenced in a study of blood T cell repertoires in COVID-19 (TCRdb year 2020). Libraries were constructed by the immunoSEQ multiplex PCR assay. The table was pulled from immuneACCESS by TCRdb, which kept in-frame rearrangements only. Such tables lose some clones; where checked, under half of the loss comes from unresolved V genes, and the rest has no known cause. This sample gives about 230,000 clones in total; just over 85% of them show up just once. Of the sample, roughly 11% is held by the ten largest clones. Sequences were obtained from peripheral blood. The source of these receptors is a middle-aged man with COVID-19, enrolled during active disease.

This chain connects TRBV4-2 to TRBJ2-1; a weak D match, TRBD2 (5 bases). CDR3 length equals 15 residues. The V end was cut by 0 bases, the J end by 7 bases, with 13 bases between. Germline V gene lookup returns CDR1 LGHNA and CDR2 YNFKEQ. In DNA form, the CDR3 reads TGTGCCAGCAGCCAAGATCCTGAGGGTTCGAATGAGCAGTTCTTC. Encoded protein: CASSQDPEGSNEQFF.

The chain carries TRBV3-1 (or the pseudogene TRBV3-2) and TRBJ1-1, with a possible D match to TRBD1 (6 bases). The CDR3 is 15 residues long. From germline, CDR1 is LGHDT and CDR2 YNNKEL (reference sequence). Between the trimmed V and J ends, which lost 5 bases and 0 bases, there was a span of 13 bases. In DNA, the CDR3 is TGTGCCAGCAGCAAAAAAACAGGGATGAACACTGAAGCTTTCTTT. Protein: CASSKKTGMNTEAFF.

J is TRBJ1-1 and V is TRBV5-5; a possible D gene is TRBD1 (6 bases). Germline-derived CDR1 and CDR2 are SGHKS and YYEKEE (reference sequence). Deletions cut 3 bases from V and 3 bases from J, with 18 bases between. This CDR3 region has 16 residues. The chain's CDR3 is CASSWEWGTGYTEAFF. The CDR3 region has the DNA TGTGCCAGCAGCTGGGAATGGGGAACAGGGTACACTGAAGCTTTCTTT. Variable domain in full (rest from reference TRBV5-5 and TRBJ1-1): DAGVTQSPTHLIKTRGQQVTLRCSPISGHKSVSWYQQVLGQGPQFIFQYYEKEERGRGNFPDRFSARQFPNYSSELNVNALLLGDSALYLCASSWEWGTGYTEAFFGQGTRLTVV.

This chain joins TRBV5-1 and TRBJ2-3; the D gene is possibly TRBD1 (6 bases). The CDR3 is 15 residues long. V was clipped by 0 bases and J by 2 bases, with 10 bases between them. Looked up from germline, CDR1 is SGHRS and CDR2 is YFSETQ. As DNA, the CDR3 is TGCGCCAGCAGCTTGGCCGGGACAAACACAGATACGCAGTATTTT. As protein: CASSLAGTNTDTQYF.

The chain joins TRBV2 to TRBJ2-2; 11 positions agree with TRBD1. The CDR3 consists of 16 residues. After removal of 6 bases from V and 3 bases from J, the junction contained 6 bases not matched to a gene. Germline-derived CDR1 and CDR2 are SNHLY and FYNNEI. Written as DNA, the CDR3 is TGTGCCAGCAGAAACGCGGGACAGGGGGACACCGGGGAGCTGTTTTTT. Its protein product is CASRNAGQGDTGELFF.

The chain employs TRBV10-3 and TRBJ2-2; D gene uncertain. The CDR3 sequence is 14 residues long. Germline V gives CDR1 ENHRY, CDR2 SYGVKD. The germline V and J ends were trimmed by 8 bases and 5 bases, with 15 bases remaining between them. In DNA, the CDR3 is TGTGCCATCTCGGTAAAGCGAATGACCGGGGAGCTGTTTTTT. Translating it yields CAISVKRMTGELFF.

The chain joins TRBV11-2 to TRBJ2-5; 9 bases map to TRBD2. The V gene end was trimmed by 6 bases and the J gene end by 3 bases; junction bases not matched to a gene: 8. This CDR3 contains 15 residues. Germline lookup yields CDR1 SGHAT and CDR2 FQNNGV. For the CDR3, the DNA is TGTGCCAGCAGATACGGACTAGCGAGAAAAGAGACCCAGTACTTC. This codes for CASRYGLARKETQYF. Full variable domain (outside the CDR3, taken from reference TRBV11-2 and TRBJ2-5): EAGVAQSPRYKIIEKRQSVAFWCNPISGHATLYWYQQILGQGPKLLIQFQNNGVVDDSQLPKDRFSAERLKGVDSTLKIQPAKLEDSAVYLCASRYGLARKETQYFGPGTRLLVL.

The CDR3 DNA sequence: TGTGCCAGCAGCCCCCTGGACTGGAGGGAGCAGTACTTC. Translating gives CASSPLDWREQYF. This chain joins TRBV7-2 and TRBJ2-7; maybe TRBD2 (5 bases). V shed 5 bases and J shed 7 bases, with 15 bases lying between them. CDR1 is SGHTA, CDR2 FQGNSA, per germline. The CDR3 consists of 13 residues.

The chain links TRBV6-6 to TRBJ2-1, with 11 bases matching TRBD2. Germline V gene sequence: CDR1 MNHNY, CDR2 SVGAGI (reference sequence). The CDR3 has 16 amino acids. With 6 bases clipped from V and 4 bases from J, the junction kept 8 bases outside the gene matches. In DNA, the CDR3 is TGTGCCAGCAGGCCCTCCGGGACTAGCGGTTACAATGAGCAGTTCTTC. Its translation: CASRPSGTSGYNEQFF.

The sample holds one count of this clone. V gene TRBV5-1 combines with J gene TRBJ1-3; 7 positions match TRBD1. Per the germline V gene, CDR1 is SGHRS and CDR2 is YFSETQ. The CDR3 has 16 amino acids. V lost 4 bases and J lost 2; bases outside the gene matches: 9. CDR3 protein: CASSPGQVLAGNTIYF. CDR3 DNA sequence: TGCGCCAGCAGCCCTGGACAGGTCCTGGCTGGAAACACCATATATTTT.

Remarks on this clone: Distinct nucleotide sequences in the sample also encode this CDR3. Written as DNA, the CDR3 is TGTGCCAGCAGCCTAAGGACAGGGGTAAACACTGAAGCTTTCTTT. Protein product: CASSLRTGVNTEAFF. This chain connects TRBV7-6 to TRBJ1-1; 9 bases map to TRBD1. The V segment lost 5 bases and the J segment 2 bases; nucleotides outside the gene matches: 6. The CDR3 length is 15 residues. Germline V gives CDR1 SGHVS, CDR2 FNYEAQ.

This sequence joins TRBV2 and TRBJ2-3; TRBD2 matches at 13 bases. CDR1 and CDR2 from the germline V gene are SNHLY and FYNNEI. This CDR3 has 15 residues. V trimming: 4 bases; J trimming: 3 bases; junction bases outside the gene matches: 1. CDR3 nucleotides: TGTGCCAGCAGTGTGGGACTAGCGGGGACAGATACGCAGTATTTT. Translated: CASSVGLAGTDTQYF.

This clone was detected once. In DNA form, the CDR3 reads TGTGCCAGCAGCGTAGGTTTAACTAGCGGGGACCAAGAGACCCAGTACTTC. Translating gives CASSVGLTSGDQETQYF. The rearrangement joins TRBV9 to TRBJ2-5; 10 bases align to TRBD2. Germline V gene lookup returns CDR1 SGDLS and CDR2 YYNGEE. The CDR3 is 17 residues long. The V and J ends lost 0 bases and 0 bases, in that order; junction bases with no gene match: 5.

The chain couples TRBV9 to TRBJ2-2; D gene ambiguous. The CDR3 runs to 12 residues. The germline V gene has CDR1 SGDLS and CDR2 YYNGEE. Trimming shortened V by 4 bases and J by 4 bases, and 5 bases separated the two germline ends. CDR3 residues: CASSPLTGELFF. In DNA form, the CDR3 reads TGTGCCAGCAGCCCCCTCACCGGGGAGCTGTTTTTT.

The V gene is TRBV19, the J gene TRBJ2-7, with D perhaps TRBD1 (6 bases). The CDR3 loop spans 15 amino acids. Germline CDR1 is LNHDA and CDR2 is SQIVND (reference sequence). With 6 bases removed from V and 5 bases from J, the gap between germline ends came to 20 bases. CDR3 sequence: CASRKGQGFSDEQYF. The DNA for the CDR3 is TGTGCCAGTAGAAAAGGGCAGGGGTTTAGCGACGAGCAGTACTTC. Using reference TRBV19 and TRBJ2-7 for the parts outside the CDR3, the full variable domain is DGGITQSPKYLFRKEGQNVTLSCEQNLNHDAMYWYRQDPGQGLRLIYYSQIVNDFQKGDIAEGYSVSREKKESFPLTVTSAQKNPTAFYLCASRKGQGFSDEQYFGPGTRLTVT.

This clone came up once. The chain carries TRBV19 and TRBJ2-7, with a possible D match to TRBD2 (5 bases). Trimming took off 3 bases at V and 1 base at J, with 16 bases between the two ends. The CDR3 has 16 amino acids. Per germline, CDR1 LNHDA and CDR2 SQIVND (reference sequence). This CDR3 is CASSILRRTRSYEQYF. CDR3 DNA sequence: TGTGCCAGTAGTATTCTTCGGAGGACGAGGTCCTACGAGCAGTACTTC. The whole variable domain, remainder taken from reference TRBV19 and TRBJ2-7, is DGGITQSPKYLFRKEGQNVTLSCEQNLNHDAMYWYRQDPGQGLRLIYYSQIVNDFQKGDIAEGYSVSREKKESFPLTVTSAQKNPTAFYLCASSILRRTRSYEQYFGPGTRLTVT.

This clone appeared once. The gene calls are TRBV4-2 and TRBJ2-1, with 7 bases identical to TRBD2. Germline V gene data show CDR1 as LGHNA and CDR2 as YNFKEQ. The CDR3 runs to 18 residues. The V segment lost 4 bases and the J segment 0 bases; nucleotides outside the gene matches: 12. The CDR3 reads CASSRLPTSAVSYNEQFF. CDR3 bases: TGTGCCAGCAGCCGACTCCCTACTAGCGCCGTCTCCTACAATGAGCAGTTCTTC.

J is TRBJ2-3 and V is TRBV19; 8 bases align to TRBD2. CDR3 length: 18 residues. CDR1 is LNHDA and CDR2 is SQIVND in the germline V gene (reference sequence). Unmatched junction bases numbered 16, after V lost 2 bases and J lost 6 bases. In nucleotides, the CDR3 is TGTGCCAGTAGTATATCGTCCCCGGGACTAGGAAAGGAGGATACGCAGTATTTT. It encodes CASSISSPGLGKEDTQYF.

The chain joins TRBV27 to TRBJ1-5; the D is unclear. Germline CDR1 MNHEY, CDR2 SMNVEV (reference sequence). Trimming removed 4 bases from V and 3 bases from J, with 4 bases in between. CDR3 length: 12 residues. The CDR3 reads CASSSHNQPQHF. DNA of the CDR3: TGTGCCAGCAGTTCCCACAATCAGCCCCAGCATTTT.

The chain recombines TRBV23-1 with TRBJ2-7; D is unresolved. TRBV23-1 is sorted into the ORF group, with uncertain function. Trimming pared 0 bases from V and 4 bases from J, leaving 16 bases between. This CDR3 has 16 amino acids. CDR3 sequence: CASSQSWQASPYEQYF. Written as DNA, the CDR3 is TGCGCCAGCAGTCAATCGTGGCAGGCCAGCCCTTACGAGCAGTACTTC.

The rearrangement joins TRBV6-5 to TRBJ1-1; D is possibly TRBD1 (5 bases). The CDR3 is 13 residues long. Germline values: CDR1 MNHEY, CDR2 SVGAGI. V was trimmed by 11 bases and J by 1 base, leaving 14 bases between them. The CDR3: CAVGGAPNTEAFF. CDR3 DNA: TGTGCCGTAGGAGGGGCGCCGAACACTGAAGCTTTCTTT.

The V gene is TRBV3-1 (or the pseudogene TRBV3-2), the J gene TRBJ2-5, with 10 bases that match TRBD2. V lost 1 base and J lost 1; bases outside the gene matches: 3. Germline lookup yields CDR1 LGHDT and CDR2 YNNKEL (reference sequence). The CDR3 covers 16 residues. CDR3 nucleotide sequence: TGTGCCAGCAGCCAAGGGGCTAGCGGGAGCCAAGAGACCCAGTACTTC. Translated, it gives CASSQGASGSQETQYF.

This rearrangement joins TRBV11-2 to TRBJ2-1; 12 bases agree with TRBD1. After removal of 8 bases from V and 4 bases from J, the junction contained 6 bases not matched to a gene. This CDR3 contains 15 residues. Per germline, CDR1 SGHAT and CDR2 FQNNGV. The DNA of the CDR3 is TGTGCCAGCTGGGGACAGGGGGCAAGTTACAATGAGCAGTTCTTC. Protein sequence: CASWGQGASYNEQFF.

The chain carries TRBV19 and TRBJ1-5; no definite D call. The CDR3 length is 12 residues. The germline V gene has CDR1 LNHDA and CDR2 SQIVND (reference sequence). V dropped 8 bases and J dropped 7 bases, with 12 bases sitting between them. The CDR3 spells CASPPIIQPQHF. CDR3 sequence (DNA): TGTGCCAGTCCCCCCATCATCCAGCCCCAGCATTTT. Complete variable domain (other parts from reference TRBV19 and TRBJ1-5): DGGITQSPKYLFRKEGQNVTLSCEQNLNHDAMYWYRQDPGQGLRLIYYSQIVNDFQKGDIAEGYSVSREKKESFPLTVTSAQKNPTAFYLCASPPIIQPQHFGDGTRLSIL.

The chain recombines TRBV24-1 with TRBJ2-7; 10 bases line up with TRBD2. The CDR3 contains 14 residues. CDR1 and CDR2 from the germline V gene are KGHDR and SFDVKD. With V trimmed by 11 bases and J by 3 bases, 9 bases remained unmatched. The CDR3 loop reads CAIPGTSEFYEQYF. In nucleotides, the CDR3 is TGTGCCATTCCCGGGACTAGCGAGTTCTACGAGCAGTACTTC.

This clone was recorded once. J is TRBJ2-7 and V is TRBV28, with 9 nucleotides matching TRBD1. The germline V gene encodes CDR1 MDHEN and CDR2 SYDVKM. The CDR3 is 15 amino acids. The junction had 6 bases not matched to a gene; V was cut back by 6 bases and J by 0 bases. CDR3 region: CASRGGDRVSYEQYF. The CDR3, as DNA: TGTGCCAGCAGGGGAGGGGACAGGGTCTCCTACGAGCAGTACTTC.

Only one count was recorded for this clone. The sample contains more than one DNA sequence encoding this CDR3. CDR3 protein: CASSLTGGYGYTF. In nucleotides, the CDR3 is TGTGCCAGCAGCTTAACAGGGGGCTATGGCTACACCTTC. V is TRBV7-2 and J is TRBJ1-2; 8 nucleotides line up with TRBD1. This CDR3 is 13 amino acids long. Germline V gene sequence: CDR1 SGHTA, CDR2 FQGNSA. V trimming: 2 bases; J trimming: 4 bases; junction bases outside the gene matches: 0.

This clone occurred a few times. DNA of the CDR3: TGTGCCAGCAGTCGGGAGGGGAGTCTCGAGCAGTTCTTC. This sequence encodes CASSREGSLEQFF. The gene calls are TRBV12-3 or TRBV12-4 and TRBJ2-1, with TRBD2 identical over 8 bases. The CDR3 loop spans 13 amino acids. V dropped 5 bases and J dropped 10; count of bases not matched to a gene: 7.

This rearrangement joins TRBV2 to TRBJ2-5; D might be TRBD1 (5 bases). V lost 5 bases and J 1 base, leaving 8 bases between the germline ends. This CDR3 has 13 amino acids. CDR1 is SNHLY, CDR2 FYNNEI, per germline. The chain's CDR3 is CASSWTLQETQYF. The CDR3 nucleotides read TGTGCCAGCAGTTGGACACTCCAAGAGACCCAGTACTTC.

Only a few counts were recorded for this clone. The chain uses TRBV14 and TRBJ1-2; 7 nucleotides agree with TRBD1. J lost 8 bases, V lost 3 bases, and 6 bases had no gene match. This CDR3 is built from 13 residues. Germline assignment: CDR1 SGHDN and CDR2 FVKESK. The CDR3 DNA follows: TGTGCCAGCAGCCATAGACAGGGTGGCGGCTACACCTTC. Translated: CASSHRQGGGYTF.

The V call is TRBV27, the J call TRBJ1-5; perhaps TRBD1 as D (5 bases). V was trimmed by 4 bases and J by 2 bases, leaving 12 bases between them. The CDR3 totals 15 residues. Germline values: CDR1 MNHEY, CDR2 SMNVEV (reference sequence). The CDR3 spells CASSSGRQGNQPQHF. CDR3 DNA: TGTGCCAGCAGTTCAGGGAGGCAGGGCAATCAGCCCCAGCATTTT.

This chain uses TRBV28 with TRBJ1-1; the D gene is possibly TRBD1 (6 bases). The V gene's germline CDR1 is MDHEN and CDR2 SYDVKM. Trimming took off 7 bases at V and 0 bases at J, with 21 bases between the two ends. CDR3 length equals 17 residues. Here the CDR3 DNA reads TGTGCCAGCAACCAAGGGGGGGGGTTTTATCTGAACACTGAAGCTTTCTTT. Translated, it gives CASNQGGGFYLNTEAFF.